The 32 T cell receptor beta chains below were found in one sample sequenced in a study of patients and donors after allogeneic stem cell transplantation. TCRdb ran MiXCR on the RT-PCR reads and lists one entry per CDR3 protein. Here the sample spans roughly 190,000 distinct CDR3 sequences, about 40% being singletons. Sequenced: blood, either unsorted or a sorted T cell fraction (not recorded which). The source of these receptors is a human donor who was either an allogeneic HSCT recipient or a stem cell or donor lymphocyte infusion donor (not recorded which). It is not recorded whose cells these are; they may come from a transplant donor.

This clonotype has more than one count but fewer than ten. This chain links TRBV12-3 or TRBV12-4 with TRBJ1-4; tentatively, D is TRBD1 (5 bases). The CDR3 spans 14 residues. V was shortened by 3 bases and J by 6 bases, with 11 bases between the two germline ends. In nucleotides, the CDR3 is TGTGCCAGCAGTTTGGGAGGGGCACATGAAAAACTGTTTTTT. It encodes CASSLGGAHEKLFF.

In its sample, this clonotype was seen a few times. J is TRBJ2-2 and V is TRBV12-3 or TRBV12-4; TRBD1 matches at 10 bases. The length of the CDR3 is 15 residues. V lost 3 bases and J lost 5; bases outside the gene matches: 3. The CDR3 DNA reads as TGTGCCAGCAGTTTGGGACAGGGGAGAACCGGGGAGCTGTTTTTT. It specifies CASSLGQGRTGELFF.

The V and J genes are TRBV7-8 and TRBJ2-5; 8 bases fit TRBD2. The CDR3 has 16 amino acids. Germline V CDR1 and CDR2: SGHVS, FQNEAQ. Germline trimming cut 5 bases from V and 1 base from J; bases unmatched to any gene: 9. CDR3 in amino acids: CASSPGRAIFQETQYF. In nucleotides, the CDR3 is TGTGCCAGCAGCCCCGGGAGGGCTATATTCCAAGAGACCCAGTACTTC.

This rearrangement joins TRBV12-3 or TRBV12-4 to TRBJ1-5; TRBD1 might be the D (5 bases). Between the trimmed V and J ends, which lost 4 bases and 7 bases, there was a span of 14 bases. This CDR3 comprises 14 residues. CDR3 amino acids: CASSYARAGQPQHF. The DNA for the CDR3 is TGTGCCAGCAGTTACGCCAGGGCAGGACAGCCCCAGCATTTT.

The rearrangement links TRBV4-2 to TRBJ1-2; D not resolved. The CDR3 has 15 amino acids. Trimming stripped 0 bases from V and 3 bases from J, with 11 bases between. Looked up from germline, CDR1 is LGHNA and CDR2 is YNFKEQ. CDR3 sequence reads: CASSQERSSDYGYTF. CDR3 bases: TGTGCCAGCAGCCAAGAGAGGTCGTCAGACTATGGCTACACCTTC.

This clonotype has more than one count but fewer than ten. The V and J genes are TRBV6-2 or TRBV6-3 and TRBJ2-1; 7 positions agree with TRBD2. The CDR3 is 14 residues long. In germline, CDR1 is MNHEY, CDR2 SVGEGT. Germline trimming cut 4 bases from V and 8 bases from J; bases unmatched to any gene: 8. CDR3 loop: CASSSGGGLYEQFF. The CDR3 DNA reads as TGTGCCAGCAGTTCGGGGGGAGGGCTCTATGAGCAGTTCTTC.

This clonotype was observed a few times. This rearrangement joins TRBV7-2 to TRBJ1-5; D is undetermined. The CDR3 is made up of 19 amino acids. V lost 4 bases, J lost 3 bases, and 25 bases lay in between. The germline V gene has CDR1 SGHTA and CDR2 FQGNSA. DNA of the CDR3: TGTGCCAGCAGCTCACATCCACCTCGGGCCGGGCTAACCAATCAGCCCCAGCATTTT. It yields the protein CASSSHPPRAGLTNQPQHF.

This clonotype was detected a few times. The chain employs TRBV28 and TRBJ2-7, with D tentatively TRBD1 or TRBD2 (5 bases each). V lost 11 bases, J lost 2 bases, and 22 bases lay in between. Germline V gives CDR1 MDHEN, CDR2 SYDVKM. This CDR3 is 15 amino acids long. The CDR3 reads CAHNRGAQTTYEQYF. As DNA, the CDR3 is TGTGCCCACAATCGGGGCGCGCAGACTACCTACGAGCAGTACTTC.

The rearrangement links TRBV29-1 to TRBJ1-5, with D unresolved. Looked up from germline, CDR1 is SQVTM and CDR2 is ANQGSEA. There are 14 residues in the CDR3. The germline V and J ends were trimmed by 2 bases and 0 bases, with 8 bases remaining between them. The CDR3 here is CSVESGDSNQPQHF. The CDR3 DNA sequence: TGCAGCGTTGAAAGTGGGGATAGCAATCAGCCCCAGCATTTT.

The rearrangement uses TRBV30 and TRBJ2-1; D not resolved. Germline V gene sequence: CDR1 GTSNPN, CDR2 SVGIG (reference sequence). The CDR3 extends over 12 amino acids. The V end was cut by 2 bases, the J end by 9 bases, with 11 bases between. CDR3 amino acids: CAWSWLGSEQFF. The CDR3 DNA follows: TGTGCCTGGAGTTGGCTAGGCAGTGAGCAGTTCTTC.

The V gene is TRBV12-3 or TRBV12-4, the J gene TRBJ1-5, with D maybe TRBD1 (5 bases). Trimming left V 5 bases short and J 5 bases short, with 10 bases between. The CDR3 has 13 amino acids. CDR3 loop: CASSKGVDQPQHF. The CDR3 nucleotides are TGTGCCAGCAGTAAAGGGGTGGATCAGCCCCAGCATTTT.

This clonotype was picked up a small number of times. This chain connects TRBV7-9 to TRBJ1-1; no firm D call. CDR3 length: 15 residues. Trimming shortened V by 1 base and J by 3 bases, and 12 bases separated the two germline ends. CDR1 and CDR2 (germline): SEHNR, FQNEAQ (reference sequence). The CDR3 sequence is CASSLDRLGDTEAFF. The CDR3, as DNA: TGTGCCAGCAGCTTAGACCGGCTGGGTGACACTGAAGCTTTCTTT.

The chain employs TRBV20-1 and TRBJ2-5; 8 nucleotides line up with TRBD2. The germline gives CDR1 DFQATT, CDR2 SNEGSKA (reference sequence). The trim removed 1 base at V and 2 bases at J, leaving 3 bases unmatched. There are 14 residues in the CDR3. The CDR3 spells CSARVAGKQETQYF. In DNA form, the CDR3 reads TGCAGTGCTAGAGTAGCGGGGAAACAAGAGACCCAGTACTTC.

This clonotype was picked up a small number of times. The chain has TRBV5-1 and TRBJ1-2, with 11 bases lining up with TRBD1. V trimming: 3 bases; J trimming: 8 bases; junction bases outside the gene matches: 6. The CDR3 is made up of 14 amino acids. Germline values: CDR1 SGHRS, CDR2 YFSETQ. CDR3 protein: CASSSRTGGWGYTF. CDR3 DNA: TGCGCCAGCAGCTCGAGGACAGGGGGCTGGGGCTACACCTTC.

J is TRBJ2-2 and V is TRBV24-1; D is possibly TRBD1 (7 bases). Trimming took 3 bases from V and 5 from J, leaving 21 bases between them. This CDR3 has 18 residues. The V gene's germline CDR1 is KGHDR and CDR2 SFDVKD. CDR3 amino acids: CATSDTGQAYAGTGELFF. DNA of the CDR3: TGTGCCACCAGTGATACAGGACAGGCCTACGCGGGGACCGGGGAGCTGTTTTTT.

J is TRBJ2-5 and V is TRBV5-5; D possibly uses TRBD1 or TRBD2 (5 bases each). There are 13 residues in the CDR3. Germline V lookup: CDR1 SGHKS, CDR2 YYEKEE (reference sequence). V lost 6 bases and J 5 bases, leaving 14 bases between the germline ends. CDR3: CASNPPWGETQYF. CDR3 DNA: TGTGCCAGCAACCCCCCCTGGGGGGAGACCCAGTACTTC. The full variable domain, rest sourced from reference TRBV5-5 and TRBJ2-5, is DAGVTQSPTHLIKTRGQQVTLRCSPISGHKSVSWYQQVLGQGPQFIFQYYEKEERGRGNFPDRFSARQFPNYSSELNVNALLLGDSALYLCASNPPWGETQYFGPGTRLLVL.

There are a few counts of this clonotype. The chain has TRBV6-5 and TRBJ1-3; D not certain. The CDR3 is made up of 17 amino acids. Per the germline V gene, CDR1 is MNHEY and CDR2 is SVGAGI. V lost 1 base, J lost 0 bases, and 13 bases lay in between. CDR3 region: CASSYFPVRSSGNTIYF. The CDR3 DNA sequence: TGTGCCAGCAGTTACTTTCCCGTACGGAGCTCTGGAAACACCATATATTTT.

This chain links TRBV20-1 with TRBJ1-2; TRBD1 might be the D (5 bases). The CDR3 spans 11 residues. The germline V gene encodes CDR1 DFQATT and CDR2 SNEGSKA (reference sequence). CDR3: CIASRDEGYTF. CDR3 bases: TGCATCGCTAGCAGGGATGAAGGCTACACCTTC.

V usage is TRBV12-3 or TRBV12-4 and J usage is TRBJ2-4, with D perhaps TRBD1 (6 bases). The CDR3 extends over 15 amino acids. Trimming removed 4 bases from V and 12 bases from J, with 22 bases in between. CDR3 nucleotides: TGTGCCAGCAGTTCAAGACAGGCCGGGAAAACCTCTCAGTACTTC. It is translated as CASSSRQAGKTSQYF.

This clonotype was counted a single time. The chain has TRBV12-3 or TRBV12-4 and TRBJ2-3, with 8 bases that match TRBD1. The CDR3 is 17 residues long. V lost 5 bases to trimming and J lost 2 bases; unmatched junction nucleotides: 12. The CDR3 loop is CASSPLRRGQVTDTQYF. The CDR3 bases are TGTGCCAGCAGTCCCTTACGACGGGGACAGGTCACAGATACGCAGTATTTT.

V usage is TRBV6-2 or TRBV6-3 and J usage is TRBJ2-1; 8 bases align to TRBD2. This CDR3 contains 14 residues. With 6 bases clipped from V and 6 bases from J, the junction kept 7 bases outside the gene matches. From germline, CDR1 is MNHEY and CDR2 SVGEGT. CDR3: CASSETSASNEQFF. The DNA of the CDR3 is TGTGCCAGCAGCGAGACTAGCGCTAGCAATGAGCAGTTCTTC.

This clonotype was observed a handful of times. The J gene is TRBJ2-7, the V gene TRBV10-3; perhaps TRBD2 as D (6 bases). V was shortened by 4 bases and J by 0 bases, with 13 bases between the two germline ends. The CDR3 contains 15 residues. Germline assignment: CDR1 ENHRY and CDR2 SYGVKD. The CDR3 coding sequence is TGTGCCATCAGTGGGGCGGGGTTAGGCTCCTACGAGCAGTACTTC. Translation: CAISGAGLGSYEQYF.

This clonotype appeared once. The CDR3 coding sequence is TGTGCCAGCAGCTTGGGAAACAGGGAGGGCGAGCAGTACTTC. Amino acids: CASSLGNREGEQYF. The chain carries TRBV7-9 and TRBJ2-7; a possible D gene is TRBD2 (7 bases). V was cut by 3 bases and J by 6 bases, with 15 bases left in between. Germline CDR1 reads SEHNR; CDR2 reads FQNEAQ (reference sequence). CDR3 size: 14 residues.

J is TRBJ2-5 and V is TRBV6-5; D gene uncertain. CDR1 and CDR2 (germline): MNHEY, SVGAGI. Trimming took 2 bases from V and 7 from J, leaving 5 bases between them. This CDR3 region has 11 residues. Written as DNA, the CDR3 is TGTGCCAGCAGTTACCTGGGGACCCAGTACTTC. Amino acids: CASSYLGTQYF.

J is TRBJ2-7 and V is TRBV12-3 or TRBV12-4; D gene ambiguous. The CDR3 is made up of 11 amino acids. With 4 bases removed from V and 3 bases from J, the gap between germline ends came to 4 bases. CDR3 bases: TGTGCCAGCAGTTCCGACTACGAGCAGTACTTC. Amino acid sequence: CASSSDYEQYF.

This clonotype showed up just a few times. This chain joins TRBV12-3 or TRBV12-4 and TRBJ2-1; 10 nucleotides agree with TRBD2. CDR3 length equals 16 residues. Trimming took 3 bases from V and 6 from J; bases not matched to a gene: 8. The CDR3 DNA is TGTGCCAGCAGTTTGGGGCTAGCGGGAGTAGGCAATGAGCAGTTCTTC. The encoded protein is CASSLGLAGVGNEQFF.

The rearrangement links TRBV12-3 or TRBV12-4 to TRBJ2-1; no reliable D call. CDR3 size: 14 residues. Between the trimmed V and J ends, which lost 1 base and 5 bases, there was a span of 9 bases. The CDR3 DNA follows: TGTGCCAGCAGTTTAGAACAGCCACACAATGAGCAGTTCTTC. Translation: CASSLEQPHNEQFF.

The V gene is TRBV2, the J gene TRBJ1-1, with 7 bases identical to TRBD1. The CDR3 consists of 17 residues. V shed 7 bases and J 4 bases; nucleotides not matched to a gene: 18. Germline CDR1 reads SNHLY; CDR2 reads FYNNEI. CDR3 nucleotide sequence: TGTGCCAGCACCAAAGACAGGGTAGGGCTCTTCGGCACTGAAGCTTTCTTT. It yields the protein CASTKDRVGLFGTEAFF.

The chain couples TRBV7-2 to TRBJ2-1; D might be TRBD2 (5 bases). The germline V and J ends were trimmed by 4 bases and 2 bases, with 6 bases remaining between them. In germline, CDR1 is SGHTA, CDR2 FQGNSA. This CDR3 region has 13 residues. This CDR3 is CASSSRAYNEQFF. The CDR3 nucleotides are TGTGCCAGCAGCTCGCGGGCCTACAATGAGCAGTTCTTC.

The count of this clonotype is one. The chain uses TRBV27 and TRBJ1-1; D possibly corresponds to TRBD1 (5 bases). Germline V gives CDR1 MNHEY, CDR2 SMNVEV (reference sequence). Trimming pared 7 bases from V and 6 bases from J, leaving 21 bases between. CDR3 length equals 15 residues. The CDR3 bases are TGTGCCAGCACGTCCGACAGTGGCAGTTTCGCTGAAGCTTTCTTT. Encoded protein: CASTSDSGSFAEAFF.

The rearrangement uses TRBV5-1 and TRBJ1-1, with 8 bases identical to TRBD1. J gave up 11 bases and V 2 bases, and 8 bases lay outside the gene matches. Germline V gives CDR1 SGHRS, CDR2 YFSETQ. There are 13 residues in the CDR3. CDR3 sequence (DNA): TGCGCCAGCAGCTTTCTCAGGGGGCAGGCGGCTTTCTTT. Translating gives CASSFLRGQAAFF.

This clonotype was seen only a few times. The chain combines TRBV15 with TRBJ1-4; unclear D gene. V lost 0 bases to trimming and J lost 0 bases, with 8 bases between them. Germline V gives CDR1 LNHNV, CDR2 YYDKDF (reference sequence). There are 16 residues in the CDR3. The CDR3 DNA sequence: TGTGCCACCAGCAGAGAGACACTCGCAACTAATGAAAAACTGTTTTTT. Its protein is CATSRETLATNEKLFF. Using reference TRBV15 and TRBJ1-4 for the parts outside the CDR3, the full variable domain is DAMVIQNPRYQVTQFGKPVTLSCSQTLNHNVMYWYQQKSSQAPKLLFHYYDKDFNNEADTPDNFQSRRPNTSFCFLDIRSPGLGDTAMYLCATSRETLATNEKLFFGSGTQLSVL.